The present entry profiles one T cell receptor beta chain with its context. CDR3 length: 13 amino acids. Germline CDR1 is SGHVS and CDR2 is FQNEAQ. Trimming took 4 bases from V and 6 from J; bases not matched to a gene: 5. This sample was taken from a study of control samples from healthy donors and cancer patients. TCRdb's table, derived via immunoSEQ multiplex PCR, lists solely in-frame clones and lacks some. The sample includes some 94,000 clones, approximately 91% of them seen just once. The clonotype originates from a woman aged 45-65 years with colorectal cancer. Specimen: PBMCs. This chain connects TRBV7-8 to TRBJ1-1, with 7 bases fitting TRBD1. This chain's CDR3 is CASSSQGGAEAFF. CDR3 bases: TGTGCCAGCAGCTCCCAGGGGGGGGCTGAAGCTTTCTTT.